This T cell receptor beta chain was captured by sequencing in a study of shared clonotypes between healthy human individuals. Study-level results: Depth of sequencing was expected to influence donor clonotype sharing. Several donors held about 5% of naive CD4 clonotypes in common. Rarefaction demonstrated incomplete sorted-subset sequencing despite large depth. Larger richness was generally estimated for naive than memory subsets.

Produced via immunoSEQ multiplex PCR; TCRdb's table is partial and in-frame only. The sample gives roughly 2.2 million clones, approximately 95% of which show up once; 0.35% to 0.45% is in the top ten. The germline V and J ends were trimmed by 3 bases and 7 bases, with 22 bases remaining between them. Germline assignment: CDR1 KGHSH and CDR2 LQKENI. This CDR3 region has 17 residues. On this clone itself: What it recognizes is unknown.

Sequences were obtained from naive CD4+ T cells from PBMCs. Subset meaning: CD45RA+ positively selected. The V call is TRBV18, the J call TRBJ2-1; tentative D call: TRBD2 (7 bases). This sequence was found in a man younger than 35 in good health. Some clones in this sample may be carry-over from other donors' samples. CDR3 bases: TGTGCCAGCTCACCTCGGACTAGACAGGAATGGAGGAATGAGCAGTTCTTC. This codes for CASSPRTRQEWRNEQFF.